Sequencing of this TCR beta chain was carried out in a study of read filtering for tumor transcriptome and immune sequencing. Findings and caveats of the study: Dropping single-read clonotypes raised IR-seq and RNA-seq shared-clonotype correlation.

Molecular barcoded adaptors covering alpha/delta and beta/gamma chains were used on around 400 ng RNA. TCRdb reprocessed the reads with MiXCR, giving one entry per CDR3 protein. The sample carries under 150,000 distinct CDR3 sequences, roughly 13% recorded once. This clonotype was seen ten or more times. Its antigen is unidentified. CDR3 length: 15 residues. Trimming cost V 8 bases and J 4 bases, with 20 bases left between them. Germline lookup yields CDR1 SGHAT and CDR2 FQNNGV. Specimen: a population of CD138-negative cells sorted from bone marrow. This sequence originates from a donor at least 40 years old with multiple myeloma. The chain links TRBV11-2 to TRBJ1-1; a possible D gene is TRBD1 (5 bases). CDR3 DNA: TGTGCCAGCGGCCTGAACGGGGCGAGGGGCACTGAAGCTTTCTTT. Translation gives CASGLNGARGTEAFF. The full variable domain, rest sourced from reference TRBV11-2 and TRBJ1-1, is EAGVAQSPRYKIIEKRQSVAFWCNPISGHATLYWYQQILGQGPKLLIQFQNNGVVDDSQLPKDRFSAERLKGVDSTLKIQPAKLEDSAVYLCASGLNGARGTEAFFGQGTRLTVV.